The rows below give T cell receptor beta chains drawn from one sample of a study of T-cell reconstitution after alpha-beta-depleted transplantation in children. TCRdb analysed the PCR reads with MiXCR anew, one entry per CDR3 protein. The sample has about 830,000 distinct CDR3 sequences; roughly 16% are singletons. Sequenced material: PBMCs, mostly from graft donor cells, taken 360 days after TCRalphabeta/CD19-depleted stem cell transplant. Receptors were obtained from a male patient aged 5 to 17 who had a stem cell transplant for acute lymphoblastic leukemia, so the T cells may come from the graft donor. Each CDR3 is given with its conserved first and last residue.

j_call v_call cdr3_aa
TRBJ1-2 TRBV29-1 CSVGQGDYGYTF
TRBJ2-1 TRBV18 CASSQADTGVQFF
TRBJ2-7 TRBV29-1 CSAGLASTYEQYF
TRBJ1-2 TRBV18 CASSARRTEETYGYTF
TRBJ2-7 TRBV2 CASTWFSRPSYEQYF
TRBJ2-4 TRBV21-1 CASTRDRVENIQYF
TRBJ2-7 TRBV20-1 CSANSGDYEQYF
TRBJ2-4 TRBV7-1 CASSSFGQGAIGAAGLAKNIQYF
TRBJ1-2 TRBV10-3 CAISWDSYGYTF
TRBJ2-1 TRBV10-3 CAISEARLAGNEQFF
TRBJ1-5 TRBV18 CASSPPGHGSNQPQHF
TRBJ1-2 TRBV7-3 CASSLNPTGRLYGYTF
TRBJ2-4 TRBV6-5 CASSYSFGFNIQYF
TRBJ2-3 TRBV7-9 CASSLIIGSGSTDTQYF
TRBJ1-4 TRBV5-1 CASSFPESGALREKLFF
TRBJ2-2 TRBV3-1 CASRNAHTGELFF
TRBJ1-5 TRBV9 CASSVRTDSGPYSNQPQHF
TRBJ2-6 TRBV7-8 CASSTRLGRSGANVLTF
TRBJ2-2 TRBV10-3 CAISSTSGNIWSTGELFF
TRBJ2-5 TRBV5-1 CASNAPSGTAFQETQYF
TRBJ2-2 TRBV12-3/TRBV12-4 CASSLGDRSSNTGELFF
TRBJ2-5 TRBV4-1 CASSQEHAGGPETQYF
TRBJ2-5 TRBV29-1 CSVVLAAQETQYF
TRBJ2-7 TRBV4-1 CASSQGLGLAGGSSYEQYF
TRBJ2-1 TRBV5-1 CASSLELAGKQFF
TRBJ2-7 TRBV25-1 CASSERTGTGRNEQYF
TRBJ2-1 TRBV7-8 CASSRRGRGGHEQFF
TRBJ2-5 TRBV19 CASSNGSRRALKTQYF
TRBJ1-1 TRBV10-3 CAISEGTKNTEAFF
TRBJ2-1 TRBV9 CASSVRLANEQFF
TRBJ2-7 TRBV5-1 CASSLISPSYEQYF
TRBJ1-1 TRBV4-1 CASSHPNTEAFF
TRBJ2-1 TRBV7-9 CASSLAGEKNEQFF
TRBJ2-1 TRBV11-2 CASSALGLPRGSYNEQFF